One sample yielded the 10 T cell receptor beta chains listed below, sequenced in a study of T cell repertoires in cytomegalovirus infection. TCRdb reanalysed the reads using MiXCR and keeps one entry per CDR3 protein. The sample includes about 470,000 distinct CDR3 sequences, approximately 46% of them seen just once. Antigen specificity for these receptors is unknown. The specimen comprised cultured PBMCs, sampled from culture after CMV antigen stimulation. These receptors all come from a human donor in good health (CMV status not recorded). Some clones in this sample may be carry-over from other donors' samples.

This clonotype appeared a few times. This chain connects TRBV7-9 to TRBJ2-1, with 10 positions matching TRBD1. The CDR3 extends over 19 amino acids. The germline CDR1 and CDR2 sequences are SEHNR and FQNEAQ (reference sequence). V was pared by 1 base and J by 7 bases, with 16 bases of the junction left unmatched. The CDR3 loop reads CASSLGPRDRGIGGNEQFF. In DNA form, the CDR3 reads TGTGCCAGCAGCTTAGGGCCCCGGGACAGGGGCATTGGGGGGAATGAGCAGTTCTTC.

Only a few counts were recorded for this clonotype. This chain connects TRBV11-1 to TRBJ2-3, with unresolved D. Germline V CDR1 and CDR2: SGHAT, FQDESV (reference sequence). Trimming pared 4 bases from V and 2 bases from J, leaving 19 bases between. The CDR3 loop spans 17 amino acids. The CDR3 nucleotides are TGTGCCAGCAGCTCCCCCCGGCAGGACCGGTACACAGATACGCAGTATTTT. As protein: CASSSPRQDRYTDTQYF.

The V gene is TRBV4-1, the J gene TRBJ2-5, with 13 nucleotides matching TRBD2. The germline V gene encodes CDR1 MGHRA and CDR2 YSYEKL. J lost 5 bases, V lost 0 bases, and 6 bases had no gene match. The CDR3 covers 17 residues. Here the CDR3 DNA reads TGCGCCAGCAGCCAAGACGGGACTAGCGGGACGGTCGAGACCCAGTACTTC. Protein product: CASSQDGTSGTVETQYF.

This clonotype came up a few times. The rearrangement links TRBV7-2 to TRBJ1-1; 8 bases align to TRBD1. Germline loops: CDR1 SGHTA, CDR2 FQGNSA. The junction had 5 bases not matched to a gene; V was cut back by 5 bases and J by 3 bases. The CDR3 contains 14 residues. DNA of the CDR3: TGTGCCAGCAGCATCCGACAGGGGTACACTGAAGCTTTCTTT. Translating it yields CASSIRQGYTEAFF.

This clonotype was seen only a few times. This chain connects TRBV7-6 to TRBJ2-5; D tentatively reads TRBD1 or TRBD2 (6 bases each). Per the germline V gene, CDR1 is SGHVS and CDR2 is FNYEAQ. Trimming cost V 2 bases and J 4 bases, with 14 bases left between them. The CDR3 runs 15 residues. CDR3 residues: CASSLLGGPSETQYF. The CDR3 nucleotides are TGTGCCAGCAGCTTATTAGGGGGGCCGTCAGAGACCCAGTACTTC.

V and J are TRBV12-5 and TRBJ2-3, with a weak D call TRBD1 (5 bases). Per the germline V gene, CDR1 is LGHNT and CDR2 is FRNRAP. This CDR3 is built from 14 residues. The ends were cut back, 7 bases at V and 3 bases at J, with 14 bases in the middle. The CDR3 loop is CASAQGVWTDTQYF. Written as DNA, the CDR3 is TGTGCTAGTGCTCAGGGTGTATGGACAGATACGCAGTATTTT.

The genes are TRBV20-1 and TRBJ2-7; 10 nucleotides align to TRBD1. The germline CDR1 and CDR2 sequences are DFQATT and SNEGSKA (reference sequence). J was trimmed by 6 bases and V by 3 bases; bases with no gene match: 8. CDR3 length: 14 residues. The CDR3, as DNA: TGCAGTGCTAGTGGGGGACAGGGGCGTGTCGAGCAGTACTTC. The encoded protein is CSASGGQGRVEQYF.

The chain couples TRBV10-3 to TRBJ1-1; possible D gene TRBD1, 6 bases. The germline V gene encodes CDR1 ENHRY and CDR2 SYGVKD. The CDR3 extends over 11 amino acids. Trimming cost V 6 bases and J 7 bases, with 9 bases left between them. CDR3 DNA: TGTGCCATCAGCGGACAGTTTGAAGCTTTCTTT. Amino acid sequence: CAISGQFEAFF.

J is TRBJ2-3 and V is TRBV7-2; the D gene is possibly TRBD1 (5 bases). The CDR3 is 16 residues long. V lost 1 base and J lost 0, with 11 bases in between. Germline V gene sequence: CDR1 SGHTA, CDR2 FQGNSA. CDR3 amino acids: CASSLGQGGSTDTQYF. The CDR3 DNA reads TGTGCCAGCAGCTTAGGTCAGGGTGGGAGCACAGATACGCAGTATTTT.

In this sample, this clonotype turned up a few times. V is TRBV4-2 and J is TRBJ2-1, with 11 bases lining up with TRBD2. Germline V CDR1 and CDR2: LGHNA, YNFKEQ. After removal of 2 bases from V and 5 bases from J, the junction contained 8 bases not matched to a gene. The CDR3 contains 17 residues. The CDR3, as DNA: TGTGCCAGCAGCCAAAAGCCGGGGACTAGCGGCGACAATGAGCAGTTCTTC. The encoded protein is CASSQKPGTSGDNEQFF.